These 32 T cell receptor beta chains share one sample of origin, sequenced in a study of blood T cell repertoires in COVID-19. Sequenced by immunoSEQ multiplex PCR; TCRdb stores in-frame clones only, minus some. This table holds about 380,000 clones, 85% to 90% found once. Sequencing input: PBMCs or T cells enriched from blood (not recorded which). These receptor sequences come from a young woman who had recovered from COVID-19.

The CDR3 loop reads CASSQGLDREGYEQYF. CDR3 in DNA: TGTGCCAGCAGCCAGGGCCTGGACAGGGAAGGGTACGAGCAGTACTTC. The V gene is TRBV4-2, the J gene TRBJ2-7; 8 positions agree with TRBD1. The CDR3 has 16 residues. Germline V gene lookup returns CDR1 LGHNA and CDR2 YNFKEQ. Trimming at V came to 3 bases and at J to 4 bases, leaving 11 bases not matched to a gene.

This rearrangement joins TRBV6-5 to TRBJ2-7, with D perhaps TRBD1 (6 bases). Deletions cut 5 bases from V and 6 bases from J, with 14 bases between. This CDR3 region has 13 residues. CDR1 and CDR2 from the germline V gene are MNHEY and SVGAGI. The CDR3 nucleotides read TGTGCCAGCAGTCCAACCACAGGGATCGAGCAGTACTTC. This translates into CASSPTTGIEQYF.

V usage is TRBV5-1 and J usage is TRBJ2-1; D is perhaps TRBD1 (5 bases). Trimming shortened V by 2 bases and J by 4 bases, and 10 bases separated the two germline ends. The CDR3 contains 14 residues. Germline V gene sequence: CDR1 SGHRS, CDR2 YFSETQ. CDR3: CASSFTTGYNEQFF. In DNA, the CDR3 is TGCGCCAGCAGCTTTACAACAGGTTACAATGAGCAGTTCTTC.

The chain joins TRBV4-2 to TRBJ2-2, with D perhaps TRBD1 (6 bases). Germline assignment: CDR1 LGHNA and CDR2 YNFKEQ. There are 17 residues in the CDR3. Trimming shortened V by 4 bases and J by 1 base, and 16 bases separated the two germline ends. This CDR3 reads CASSRVKPQGNTGELFF. CDR3 nucleotides: TGTGCCAGCAGCCGAGTCAAACCACAGGGGAACACCGGGGAGCTGTTTTTT.

This clone has a single count. The V call is TRBV7-9, the J call TRBJ1-2, with 9 nucleotides matching TRBD1. Germline lookup yields CDR1 SEHNR and CDR2 FQNEAQ (reference sequence). Unmatched junction bases numbered 17, after V lost 5 bases and J lost 10 bases. The CDR3 consists of 16 residues. The CDR3 bases are TGTGCCAGCAGCCCCTCACCGACAGGGGGTCCGGAGATCTACACCTTC. The encoded protein is CASSPSPTGGPEIYTF.

The genes are TRBV4-1 and TRBJ2-7, with 9 bases aligning to TRBD2. Trimming took 4 bases from V and 0 from J; bases not matched to a gene: 10. The CDR3 has 17 residues. The germline V gene encodes CDR1 MGHRA and CDR2 YSYEKL. The CDR3: CASSLSPSGGSSYEQYF. CDR3 DNA sequence: TGCGCCAGCAGCCTTTCTCCGAGCGGGGGGAGCTCCTACGAGCAGTACTTC.

The table lists this clone with a count of one. The rearrangement joins TRBV24-1 to TRBJ2-1; 16 nucleotides agree with TRBD2. J lost 6 bases, V lost 6 bases, and 4 bases had no gene match. This CDR3 comprises 16 residues. Germline CDR1 is KGHDR and CDR2 is SFDVKD. CDR3 protein: CATSPGTSGGGNEQFF. DNA for the CDR3: TGTGCCACCAGTCCCGGGACTAGCGGGGGGGGCAATGAGCAGTTCTTC.

V usage is TRBV18 and J usage is TRBJ1-2; TRBD1 agrees at 8 bases. The ends lost 2 bases at V and 2 bases at J; junction bases unmatched: 10. Germline loops: CDR1 KGHSH, CDR2 LQKENI. The CDR3 spans 17 residues. In nucleotides, the CDR3 is TGTGCCAGCTCACCATACGGGACAGGAAATGCAAACTATGGCTACACCTTC. Translating gives CASSPYGTGNANYGYTF.

The chain employs TRBV11-3 and TRBJ2-3; TRBD2 aligns across 12 bases. V gave up 1 base and J gave up 0 bases; unmatched junction bases: 2. Germline CDR1 SGHNT, CDR2 YENEEA. The CDR3 has 17 amino acids. The CDR3 nucleotides read TGTGCCAGCAGCTTAGGGACTAGCGGGGCTAGCACAGATACGCAGTATTTT. It codes for CASSLGTSGASTDTQYF.

The chain recombines TRBV4-1 with TRBJ1-5; no definite D call. The CDR3 runs to 13 residues. Trimming took 6 bases from V and 3 from J, leaving 9 bases between them. Germline CDR1 reads MGHRA; CDR2 reads YSYEKL. The CDR3 sequence: CASSDDINQPQHF. The CDR3, as DNA: TGCGCCAGCAGTGACGACATCAATCAGCCCCAGCATTTT.

The table lists this clone with a count of one. V is TRBV19 and J is TRBJ1-6; no clear D gene. This CDR3 comprises 16 residues. Germline V gives CDR1 LNHDA, CDR2 SQIVND (reference sequence). Trimming left V 3 bases short and J 10 bases short, with 19 bases between. Here the CDR3 reads CASSMGDKLRSSPLHF. In DNA form, the CDR3 reads TGTGCCAGTAGTATGGGAGACAAGCTACGGTCGTCACCCCTCCACTTT.

This chain joins TRBV11-3 and TRBJ1-2; 9 nucleotides match TRBD1. CDR3 size: 15 residues. V lost 0 bases and J lost 6; bases outside the gene matches: 5. Germline lookup yields CDR1 SGHNT and CDR2 YENEEA. The chain's CDR3 is CASSLEYRGRNGYTF. The CDR3 nucleotides are TGTGCCAGCAGCTTAGAATACAGGGGGCGGAATGGCTACACCTTC. The variable domain in full, completed from reference TRBV11-3 and TRBJ1-2, reads EAGVVQSPRYKIIEKKQPVAFWCNPISGHNTLYWYLQNLGQGPELLIRYENEEAVDDSQLPKDRFSAERLKGVDSTLKIQPAELGDSAVYLCASSLEYRGRNGYTFGSGTRLTVV.

The genes are TRBV27 and TRBJ1-2, with TRBD1 matching 7 bases. V was clipped by 5 bases and J by 8 bases; unmatched bases: 11. Germline V gene lookup returns CDR1 MNHEY and CDR2 SMNVEV (reference sequence). The CDR3 is 14 residues long. The CDR3 DNA is TGTGCCAGCAGTCCTGGACAGGTACGACGGGGCTACACCTTC. Its translation is CASSPGQVRRGYTF.

The V call is TRBV19, the J call TRBJ2-3; 10 nucleotides align to TRBD2. The ends lost 4 bases at V and 0 bases at J; junction bases unmatched: 7. The length of the CDR3 is 17 residues. CDR1 and CDR2 (germline): LNHDA, SQIVND (reference sequence). The CDR3 DNA is TGTGCCAGTAGTACAGGACTAGCGGATACTAGCACAGATACGCAGTATTTT. It specifies CASSTGLADTSTDTQYF.

The rearrangement uses TRBV14 and TRBJ2-7; D unresolved. CDR1 SGHDN and CDR2 FVKESK come from the germline V gene. This CDR3 has 13 amino acids. Trimming removed 4 bases from V and 3 bases from J, with 10 bases in between. The CDR3, as DNA: TGTGCCAGCAGCCTCCCCCCCTACTACGAGCAGTACTTC. Translation: CASSLPPYYEQYF.

V is TRBV5-1 and J is TRBJ1-1; tentatively, D is TRBD1 (6 bases). V shed 5 bases and J shed 3 bases, with 14 bases lying between them. From germline, CDR1 is SGHRS and CDR2 YFSETQ. The CDR3 consists of 14 residues. The CDR3 nucleotides read TGCGCCAGCAGTCAGGACAGTTTTGACACTGAAGCTTTCTTT. Translated, it gives CASSQDSFDTEAFF.

This clone was observed a single time. The chain couples TRBV20-1 to TRBJ2-6, with a tentative D call TRBD2 (6 bases). The CDR3 totals 16 residues. Looked up from germline, CDR1 is DFQATT and CDR2 is SNEGSKA (reference sequence). The V end was cut by 3 bases, the J end by 2 bases, with 14 bases between. CDR3 coding DNA: TGCAGTGCTAGTTGGCCAGGGAGGACTGGGGCCAACGTCCTGACTTTC. Residues: CSASWPGRTGANVLTF.

V usage is TRBV7-2 and J usage is TRBJ1-2, with 7 bases matching TRBD1. Germline V lookup: CDR1 SGHTA, CDR2 FQGNSA. CDR3 length: 16 residues. The V gene end was trimmed by 1 base and the J gene end by 0 bases; junction bases not matched to a gene: 5. CDR3 region: CASSLEGTATNYGYTF. For the CDR3, the DNA is TGTGCCAGCAGCTTAGAAGGGACAGCCACTAACTATGGCTACACCTTC.

This chain links TRBV28 with TRBJ1-1, with D perhaps matching TRBD1 (5 bases). CDR3 length equals 13 residues. In germline, CDR1 is MDHEN, CDR2 SYDVKM. The ends were cut back, 4 bases at V and 4 bases at J, with 10 bases in the middle. CDR3 nucleotide sequence: TGTGCCAGCAGTTCGACAGAGACCACTGAAGCTTTCTTT. Its translation: CASSSTETTEAFF.

The genes are TRBV7-8 and TRBJ2-3; the match to TRBD1 covers 7 bases. CDR3 length: 17 residues. The V segment lost 1 base and the J segment 4 bases; nucleotides outside the gene matches: 11. CDR1 is SGHVS, CDR2 FQNEAQ, per germline. The CDR3 region has the DNA TGTGCCAGCAGCTTAGTAGAGGGGGCAGTTAGCGCAGATACGCAGTATTTT. Its protein is CASSLVEGAVSADTQYF.

The chain uses TRBV24-1 and TRBJ2-7; a possible D gene is TRBD2 (5 bases). From germline, CDR1 is KGHDR and CDR2 SFDVKD. This CDR3 has 14 residues. Deletions cut 5 bases from V and 6 bases from J, with 16 bases between. The CDR3 coding sequence is TGTGCCACCAGTGGAATTGAGGGAATGCGCGAGCAGTACTTC. Its protein is CATSGIEGMREQYF.

This chain joins TRBV19 and TRBJ2-7; 7 bases match TRBD1. Unmatched junction bases numbered 11, after V lost 3 bases and J lost 6 bases. There are 15 residues in the CDR3. Germline V gives CDR1 LNHDA, CDR2 SQIVND (reference sequence). CDR3 nucleotide sequence: TGTGCCAGTAGTATGGACAGGTGGGTAACCTCCGAGCAGTACTTC. It yields the protein CASSMDRWVTSEQYF.

The chain couples TRBV2 to TRBJ1-6; tentatively, D is TRBD1 (6 bases). The CDR3 loop spans 13 amino acids. CDR1 and CDR2 from the germline V gene are SNHLY and FYNNEI. Trimming pared 6 bases from V and 7 bases from J, leaving 10 bases between. The chain's CDR3 is CASRDRMNSPLHF. The CDR3 nucleotides are TGTGCCAGCAGGGACAGAATGAATTCACCCCTCCACTTT.

Comment on this clone: Other nucleotide sequences from this sample produce the same CDR3. The V gene is TRBV5-1, the J gene TRBJ1-1; 9 bases map to TRBD1. The CDR3 covers 13 residues. The V gene's germline CDR1 is SGHRS and CDR2 YFSETQ. V trimming: 4 bases; J trimming: 5 bases; junction bases outside the gene matches: 3. The CDR3 nucleotides read TGCGCCAGCAGCCGACAGGGGGGAACTGAAGCTTTCTTT. It encodes CASSRQGGTEAFF.

This sequence joins TRBV19 and TRBJ1-2, with a possible D match to TRBD1 (5 bases). V dropped 10 bases and J dropped 2 bases, with 8 bases sitting between them. In germline, CDR1 is LNHDA, CDR2 SQIVND (reference sequence). This CDR3 is 11 amino acids long. Written as DNA, the CDR3 is TGTGCCACACAGGAAAACTATGGCTACACCTTC. Translating gives CATQENYGYTF.

The table lists this clone with a count of one. J is TRBJ2-3 and V is TRBV18; 10 positions match TRBD2. Per germline, CDR1 KGHSH and CDR2 LQKENI. Trimming at V came to 5 bases and at J to 2 bases, leaving 4 bases not matched to a gene. The CDR3 has 15 amino acids. CDR3 residues: CASSWTSGNTDTQYF. CDR3 nucleotide sequence: TGTGCCAGCTCATGGACTAGCGGTAACACAGATACGCAGTATTTT. The whole variable domain, filled in from reference TRBV18 and TRBJ2-3, reads NAGVMQNPRHLVRRRGQEARLRCSPMKGHSHVYWYRQLPEEGLKFMVYLQKENIIDESGMPKERFSAEFPKEGPSILRIQQVVRGDSAAYFCASSWTSGNTDTQYFGPGTRLTVL.

This clone was recorded a few times. The chain links TRBV7-9 to TRBJ1-2; 8 bases line up with TRBD1. CDR1 is SEHNR, CDR2 FQNEAQ, per germline (reference sequence). The ends lost 5 bases at V and 1 base at J; junction bases unmatched: 6. The CDR3 contains 15 residues. CDR3 sequence (DNA): TGTGCCAGCAGCCTTACAGGGGGGTTTAACTATGGCTACACCTTC. Encoded protein: CASSLTGGFNYGYTF.

V is TRBV5-4 and J is TRBJ1-4; D is possibly TRBD1 (6 bases). Germline V lookup: CDR1 SGHNT, CDR2 YYREEE (reference sequence). The CDR3 sequence is 15 residues long. Trimming took off 1 base at V and 3 bases at J, with 10 bases between the two ends. The CDR3 DNA reads TGTGCCAGCAGCTTGAGTCAGGGGTCTAATGAAAAACTGTTTTTT. The encoded protein is CASSLSQGSNEKLFF. The whole variable domain, remainder taken from reference TRBV5-4 and TRBJ1-4, is ETGVTQSPTHLIKTRGQQVTLRCSSQSGHNTVSWYQQALGQGPQFIFQYYREEENGRGNFPPRFSGLQFPNYSSELNVNALELDDSALYLCASSLSQGSNEKLFFGSGTQLSVL.

This clone is a singleton in its sample. The chain joins TRBV7-9 to TRBJ1-5; D is perhaps TRBD1 (5 bases). Trimming stripped 4 bases from V and 9 bases from J, with 16 bases between. Germline CDR1 is SEHNR and CDR2 is FQNEAQ (reference sequence). This CDR3 has 14 residues. The CDR3 DNA reads TGTGCCAGCAGCTCGACAGATATAGCAGGGCCCCAGCATTTT. Its translation is CASSSTDIAGPQHF. The full variable domain, rest sourced from reference TRBV7-9 and TRBJ1-5, is DTGVSQNPRHKITKRGQNVTFRCDPISEHNRLYWYRQTLGQGPEFLTYFQNEAQLEKSRLLSDRFSAERPKGSFSTLEIQRTEQGDSAMYLCASSSTDIAGPQHFGDGTRLSIL.

The rearrangement links TRBV6-5 to TRBJ2-3; 7 bases are a match to TRBD2. CDR1 is MNHEY and CDR2 is SVGAGI in the germline V gene. V was pared by 11 bases and J by 0 bases, with 11 bases of the junction left unmatched. The CDR3 is made up of 15 amino acids. CDR3 region: CASPISGPSTDTQYF. The CDR3 bases are TGTGCCTCCCCTATTAGCGGGCCTAGCACAGATACGCAGTATTTT.

This rearrangement joins TRBV12-3 or TRBV12-4 to TRBJ1-5; TRBD1 agrees at 10 bases. Unmatched junction bases numbered 7, after V lost 4 bases and J lost 16 bases. CDR3 length: 12 amino acids. CDR3 sequence: CASSSPTGGIHF. The CDR3 nucleotides are TGTGCCAGCAGTTCACCGACAGGGGGCATACATTTT.

This clone was observed a few times. The chain is built from TRBV6-2 or TRBV6-3 and TRBJ1-2; D is undetermined. The CDR3 runs 13 residues. Looked up from germline, CDR1 is MNHEY and CDR2 is SVGEGT. With 6 bases removed from V and 4 bases from J, the gap between germline ends came to 12 bases. DNA for the CDR3: TGTGCCAGCAGCTTACAGAAGGTCTATGGCTACACCTTC. Its protein is CASSLQKVYGYTF.